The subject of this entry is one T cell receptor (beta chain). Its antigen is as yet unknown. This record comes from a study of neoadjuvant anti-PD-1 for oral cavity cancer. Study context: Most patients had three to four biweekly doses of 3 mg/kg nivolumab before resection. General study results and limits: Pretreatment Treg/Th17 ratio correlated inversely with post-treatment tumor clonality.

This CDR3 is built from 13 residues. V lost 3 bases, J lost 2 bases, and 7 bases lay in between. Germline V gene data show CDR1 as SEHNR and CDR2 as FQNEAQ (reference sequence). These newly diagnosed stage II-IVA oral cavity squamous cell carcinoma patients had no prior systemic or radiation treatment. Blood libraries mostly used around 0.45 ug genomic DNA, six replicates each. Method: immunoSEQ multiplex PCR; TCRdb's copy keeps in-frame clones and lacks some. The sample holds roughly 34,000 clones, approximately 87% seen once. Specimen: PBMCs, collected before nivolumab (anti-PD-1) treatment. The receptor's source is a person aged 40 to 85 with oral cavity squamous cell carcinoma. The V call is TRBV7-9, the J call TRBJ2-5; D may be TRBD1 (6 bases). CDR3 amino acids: CASSFGQQETQYF. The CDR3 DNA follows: TGTGCCAGCAGCTTCGGACAGCAAGAGACCCAGTACTTC.